The rows below give T cell receptor beta chains drawn from one sample of a study of blood T cell repertoires in COVID-19. Produced via immunoSEQ multiplex PCR; TCRdb's table is partial and in-frame only. The sample includes about 150,000 clones, around 80% of them seen just once. Material for sequencing was peripheral blood. The receptors were gathered from a man between 60 and 75 years old with acute or convalescent COVID-19. CDR3s include the opening cysteine and the closing phenylalanine or tryptophan. Each record gives: J gene, D gene, clone size, V gene, CDR3 DNA, CDR3 protein. D genes are given only for firm matches. Size values are once, few and many counts, or a class for expanded clones, and some rows have none.

>TRBJ2-7|TRBD1|NA|TRBV5-8
TGTGCCAGCAGCCGTACAGGGGCCTACGAGCAGTACTTC
CASSRTGAYEQYF
>TRBJ2-1|TRBD2|NA|TRBV3-1/TRBV3-2
TGTGCCAGCAGCCAAGATATGTCCGGGAGGTCCTACAATGAGCAGTTCTTC
CASSQDMSGRSYNEQFF
>TRBJ2-5|TRBD2|NA|TRBV28
TGTGCCAGCAGTCCCCCTAGCGGGAGCCAAGAGACCCAGTACTTC
CASSPPSGSQETQYF
>TRBJ1-5|TRBD1|NA|TRBV6-5
TGTGCCAGCAGTAGACAGGGTAGCGGTCAGCCCCAGCATTTT
CASSRQGSGQPQHF
>TRBJ2-3|NA|NA|TRBV5-4
TGTGCCAGCAGCTTGATCCTCACAGATACGCAGTATTTT
CASSLILTDTQYF
>TRBJ2-5|NA|NA|TRBV11-2
TGTGCCAGCAGCTTAGATACAGTCCAAGAGACCCAGTACTTC
CASSLDTVQETQYF
>TRBJ2-3|TRBD2|few|TRBV19
TGTGCCAGTAGACTAGCGGGGACAGATACGCAGTATTTT
CASRLAGTDTQYF
>TRBJ2-7|NA|few|TRBV27
TGTGCCAGCAGTTCCCCCGACAGCTACGAGCAGTACTTC
CASSSPDSYEQYF
>TRBJ2-5|TRBD1|NA|TRBV18
TGTGCCAGCTCACCAGTCACAGGGGTTAGGGTCGAGACCCAGTACTTC
CASSPVTGVRVETQYF
>TRBJ2-3|TRBD1|NA|TRBV27
TGTGCCAGCAGCCCGGACAGGGGCAACACAGATACGCAGTATTTT
CASSPDRGNTDTQYF
>TRBJ1-1|NA|few|TRBV2
TGTGCCAGCAGCCCCACTGGGCCCCATAGGGAAGCTTTCTTT
CASSPTGPHREAFF
>TRBJ2-3|NA|NA|TRBV24-1
TGTGCCACACAGAGCACAGGGGCGGGGAGCACAGATACGCAGTATTTT
CATQSTGAGSTDTQYF
>TRBJ1-5|NA|NA|TRBV4-1
TGCGCCAGCAGCCAAGGCACATTTCGCAATCAGCCCCAGCATTTT
CASSQGTFRNQPQHF
>TRBJ1-1|NA|NA|TRBV7-9
TGTGCCAGCAGCCCAGGCAGGGGATCCCTTGAAGCTTTCTTT
CASSPGRGSLEAFF
>TRBJ2-3|NA|NA|TRBV4-1
TGCGCCAGCAGCCTGACAGAATGGGGCACAGATACGCAGTATTTT
CASSLTEWGTDTQYF
>TRBJ1-3|NA|NA|TRBV23-1
TGCGCCAGCCCAAACAGACCGGGATCGAGCTCTGGAAACACCATATATTTT
CASPNRPGSSSGNTIYF
>TRBJ1-2|TRBD1|once|TRBV10-3
TGTGCCATCAGTGGCAAAGACAGGGGACCTACCTATGGCTACACCTTC
CAISGKDRGPTYGYTF
>TRBJ2-1|TRBD2|medium-sized|TRBV6-4
TGTGCCAGCAGTGAAGGTAGCGGGAGTTTCGATGAGCAGTTCTTC
CASSEGSGSFDEQFF
>TRBJ2-7|TRBD1|NA|TRBV5-1
TGCGCCAGCAGCTTGGGACAGGGGGGCTACGAGCAGTACTTC
CASSLGQGGYEQYF
>TRBJ2-5|NA|NA|TRBV5-1
TGCGCCAGCAGCTTAGGACACGTAAGGGGAGAGACCCAGTACTTC
CASSLGHVRGETQYF
>TRBJ1-2|NA|NA|TRBV19
TGTGCCAGTAGTATAGATCCATTCGACAGCTATGGCTACACCTTC
CASSIDPFDSYGYTF
>TRBJ2-1|NA|NA|TRBV5-6
TGTGCCAGCAGCTTGGGGCACCAGGGGTATAATGAGCAGTTCTTC
CASSLGHQGYNEQFF
>TRBJ2-1|TRBD2|NA|TRBV29-1
TGCAGCGTCTTGCCAGCGGGAACGGGCTCCTACAATGAGCAGTTCTTC
CSVLPAGTGSYNEQFF
>TRBJ2-3|TRBD2|NA|TRBV18
TGTGCCAGCTCGTTGGTAGCGGGAGGTCGCCCAGATACGCAGTATTTT
CASSLVAGGRPDTQYF
>TRBJ1-1|TRBD1|NA|TRBV6-1
TGTGCCAGCAGTGGGGGACAGGGGGCGAAGAACACTGAAGCTTTCTTT
CASSGGQGAKNTEAFF
>TRBJ1-6|NA|few|TRBV21-1
TGTGCCAGCAGGAAAGTTAGCTCCTATAATTCACCCCTCCACTTT
CASRKVSSYNSPLHF